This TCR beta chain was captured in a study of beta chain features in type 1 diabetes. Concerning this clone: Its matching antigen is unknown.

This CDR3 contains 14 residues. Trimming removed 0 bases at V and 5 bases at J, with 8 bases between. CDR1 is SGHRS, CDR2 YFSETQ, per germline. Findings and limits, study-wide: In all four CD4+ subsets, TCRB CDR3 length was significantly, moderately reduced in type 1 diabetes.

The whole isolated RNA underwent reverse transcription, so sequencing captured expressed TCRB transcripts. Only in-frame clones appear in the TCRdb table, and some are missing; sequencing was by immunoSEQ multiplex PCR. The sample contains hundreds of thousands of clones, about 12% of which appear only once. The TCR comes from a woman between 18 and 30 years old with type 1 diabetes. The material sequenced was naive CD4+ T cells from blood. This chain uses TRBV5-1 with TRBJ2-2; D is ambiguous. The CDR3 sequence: CASSLGESTGELFF. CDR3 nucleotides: TGCGCCAGCAGCTTGGGCGAGTCAACCGGGGAGCTGTTTTTT.